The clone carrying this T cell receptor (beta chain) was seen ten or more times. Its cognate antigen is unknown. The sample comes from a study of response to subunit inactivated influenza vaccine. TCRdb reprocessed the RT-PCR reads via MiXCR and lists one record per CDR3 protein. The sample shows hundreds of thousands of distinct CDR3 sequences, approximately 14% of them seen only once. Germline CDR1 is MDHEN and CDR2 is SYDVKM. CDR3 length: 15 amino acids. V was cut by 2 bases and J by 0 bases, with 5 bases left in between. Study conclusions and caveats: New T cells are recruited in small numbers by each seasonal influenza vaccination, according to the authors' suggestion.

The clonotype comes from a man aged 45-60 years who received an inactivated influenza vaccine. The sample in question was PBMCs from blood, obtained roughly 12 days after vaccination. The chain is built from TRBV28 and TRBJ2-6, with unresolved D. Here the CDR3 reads CASSLRVSGANVLTF. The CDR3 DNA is TGTGCCAGCAGTTTAAGGGTCTCTGGGGCCAACGTCCTGACTTTC.